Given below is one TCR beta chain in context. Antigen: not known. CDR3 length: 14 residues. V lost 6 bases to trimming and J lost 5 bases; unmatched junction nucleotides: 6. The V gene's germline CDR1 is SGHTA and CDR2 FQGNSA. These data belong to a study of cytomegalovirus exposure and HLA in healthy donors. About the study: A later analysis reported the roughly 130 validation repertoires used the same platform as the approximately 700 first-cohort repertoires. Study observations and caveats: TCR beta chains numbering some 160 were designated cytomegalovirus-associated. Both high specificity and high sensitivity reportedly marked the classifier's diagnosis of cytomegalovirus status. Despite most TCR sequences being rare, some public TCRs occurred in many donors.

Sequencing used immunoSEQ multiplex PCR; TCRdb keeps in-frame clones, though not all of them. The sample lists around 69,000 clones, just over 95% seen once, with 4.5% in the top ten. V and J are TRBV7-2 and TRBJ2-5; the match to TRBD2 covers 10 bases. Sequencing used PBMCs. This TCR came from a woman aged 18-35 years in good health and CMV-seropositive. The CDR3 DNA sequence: TGTGCCAGCAGGCCTAGCGGGAGCACGGAGACCCAGTACTTC. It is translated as CASRPSGSTETQYF.